Given below is one T cell receptor beta chain in context. Sorted cells were CFSE-low CD3+CD4+ or CD3+CD8+ proliferating responders. This specimen comes from a study of graft-versus-host responses after intestinal transplantation. At the level of the study: Recipients obtained multivisceral, liver-intestinal, or isolated intestinal transplants.

Here immunoSEQ multiplex PCR was the method, and the copy in TCRdb shows in-frame clones only, minus some. Among 12,000 to 15,000 clones, over 30% were seen once, and the ten largest hold 0.85% to 1.3%. Looked up from germline, CDR1 is LNHDA and CDR2 is SQIVND (reference sequence). The ends lost 3 bases at V and 3 bases at J; junction bases unmatched: 10. CDR3 length equals 17 residues. Source: alloreactive CD4+ T cells from a mixed lymphocyte reaction culture, taken before intestinal transplant. Subset described: CFSE-low proliferating T cells sorted from roughly six-day pre-transplant mixed lymphocyte reaction (GvH or HvG direction). The sequence was collected from a human patient who received an intestinal transplant. This chain connects TRBV19 to TRBJ2-3; 9 bases map to TRBD2. The CDR3 DNA sequence: TGTGCCAGTAGTATCCGCCAAGGGGCGGGGGGGACAGATACGCAGTATTTT. As protein: CASSIRQGAGGTDTQYF.